These 26 T cell receptor beta chains came from one sample sequenced in a study of blood T cells in healthy people across ages. With a J-beta primer mix and a sample-barcoded 5' primer, a second PCR ran about 6 to 11 cycles. TCRdb reanalysed the 5' RACE reads using MiXCR and keeps one entry per CDR3 protein. The table lists under 2,000,000 distinct CDR3 sequences, around 48% of them singletons. The sequencing sample was made of blood. These receptors were obtained from a woman between 40 and 55 years old in good health.

This chain connects TRBV20-1 to TRBJ2-5, with 9 bases aligning to TRBD2. The germline gives CDR1 DFQATT, CDR2 SNEGSKA (reference sequence). With V trimmed by 2 bases and J by 8 bases, 15 bases remained unmatched. The CDR3 loop spans 16 amino acids. In DNA form, the CDR3 reads TGCAGTGCTAGAAATTTTCTGCTAGCGGGAACCGGTACCCAGTACTTC. This gives the protein CSARNFLLAGTGTQYF.

The table lists this clonotype with a few counts. CDR3 coding DNA: TGCAGTGCTAGAGATATTCGACAGGGTAGCCACGAGCAGTACTTC. Translated: CSARDIRQGSHEQYF. The chain links TRBV20-1 to TRBJ2-5, with 7 bases matching TRBD1. The DNA end favors TRBJ2-7, so the J call may be wrong. The CDR3 extends over 15 amino acids. Germline assignment: CDR1 DFQATT and CDR2 SNEGSKA (reference sequence).

This sequence joins TRBV28 and TRBJ2-3; 12 positions agree with TRBD2. J gave up 0 bases and V 6 bases, and 7 bases lay outside the gene matches. The CDR3 runs 17 residues. Germline values: CDR1 MDHEN, CDR2 SYDVKM. The CDR3 reads CASSPGLAGPSTDTQYF. CDR3 nucleotides: TGTGCCAGCAGCCCAGGACTAGCGGGGCCTAGCACAGATACGCAGTATTTT.

This clonotype came up a few times. CDR3 coding DNA: TGTGCCAGCAGCTTAGGTGACTCAAGATACTACGAGCAGTACTTC. Its translation: CASSLGDSRYYEQYF. The J gene is TRBJ2-7, the V gene TRBV7-2, with D hard to call. The CDR3 consists of 15 residues. V was clipped by 1 base and J by 3 bases, with 13 bases between them. CDR1 is SGHTA and CDR2 is FQGNSA in the germline V gene. The whole variable domain, remainder taken from reference TRBV7-2 and TRBJ2-7, is GAGVSQSPSNKVTEKGKDVELRCDPISGHTALYWYRQSLGQGLEFLIYFQGNSAPDKSGLPSDRFSAERTGGSVSTLTIQRTQQEDSAVYLCASSLGDSRYYEQYFGPGTRLTVT.

The J gene is TRBJ2-1, the V gene TRBV3-1, with D perhaps matching TRBD2 (6 bases). This CDR3 contains 17 residues. The germline V gene encodes CDR1 LGHDT and CDR2 YNNKEL (reference sequence). Trimming removed 0 bases from V and 3 bases from J, with 15 bases in between. The CDR3 loop is CASSQDRAGTFYNEQFF. As DNA, the CDR3 is TGTGCCAGCAGCCAAGATAGGGCGGGGACCTTCTACAATGAGCAGTTCTTC.

The chain couples TRBV5-1 to TRBJ2-7, with TRBD1 as a possible D gene (5 bases). In germline, CDR1 is SGHRS, CDR2 YFSETQ. The CDR3 totals 14 residues. Trimming stripped 1 base from V and 6 bases from J, with 14 bases between. The CDR3 DNA is TGCGCCAGCAGCTTGTTAGCAGGGTCGGGCGAGCAGTACTTC. Its translation is CASSLLAGSGEQYF.

This clonotype was seen more than once but under ten times. The rearrangement uses TRBV9 and TRBJ2-3; D might be TRBD1 (6 bases). CDR3 length: 14 residues. Looked up from germline, CDR1 is SGDLS and CDR2 is YYNGEE. V lost 3 bases and J 1 base, leaving 9 bases between the germline ends. The CDR3 spells CASSERTGTDTQYF. The CDR3, as DNA: TGTGCCAGCAGCGAACGGACAGGCACAGATACGCAGTATTTT.

The gene calls are TRBV6-5 and TRBJ2-1; no clear D. Germline V gene lookup returns CDR1 MNHEY and CDR2 SVGAGI. Between the trimmed V and J ends, which lost 2 bases and 9 bases, there was a span of 11 bases. The CDR3 length is 13 residues. The CDR3 sequence: CASSYVVSGEQFF. The DNA for the CDR3 is TGTGCCAGCAGTTACGTCGTCTCGGGTGAGCAGTTCTTC.

The table lists this clonotype with many counts. At one boundary the junction diverges from the germline segment, which might be a read error. The J gene is TRBJ2-6, the V gene TRBV7-7; 7 bases agree with TRBD1. Germline CDR1 reads SSHAT; CDR2 reads FNYEAQ (reference sequence). The CDR3 has 15 amino acids. The CDR3 DNA follows: TGTGCTAGCAGCCCGACAGGGCCTGGGGCCAACGTCCTGACTTTC. Its protein product is CASSPTGPGANVLTF.

This clonotype was observed once. CDR3 bases: TGCAGTGCAGAAGGGGGACCCTCCAATCAGCCCCAGCATTTT. It encodes CSAEGGPSNQPQHF. The rearrangement uses TRBV20-1 and TRBJ1-5; weak D call: TRBD1 (6 bases). Trimming cost V 6 bases and J 3 bases, with 15 bases left between them. The CDR3 loop spans 14 amino acids. The germline CDR1 and CDR2 sequences are DFQATT and SNEGSKA (reference sequence).

The chain is built from TRBV20-1 and TRBJ1-4; tentatively, D is TRBD1 (5 bases). Germline CDR1 and CDR2: DFQATT and SNEGSKA (reference sequence). The CDR3 runs 14 residues. V dropped 1 base and J dropped 6 bases, with 12 bases sitting between them. The CDR3 bases are TGCAGTGCTAGAGTGAACAGGCAATATGAAAAACTGTTTTTT. Amino acid sequence: CSARVNRQYEKLFF.

This clonotype came up a few times. The chain recombines TRBV7-2 with TRBJ1-2, with 8 nucleotides matching TRBD1. CDR3 length: 16 residues. In germline, CDR1 is SGHTA, CDR2 FQGNSA. The ends lost 4 bases at V and 4 bases at J; junction bases unmatched: 11. CDR3 amino acids: CASSSSGQGGSYGYTF. Written as DNA, the CDR3 is TGTGCCAGCAGCTCAAGTGGACAGGGTGGAAGCTATGGCTACACCTTC.

This clonotype was seen a few times. The V call is TRBV6-6, the J call TRBJ1-5; D is unresolved. V lost 2 bases and J 6 bases, leaving 11 bases between the germline ends. This CDR3 region has 14 residues. Germline V lookup: CDR1 MNHNY, CDR2 SVGAGI (reference sequence). The CDR3 bases are TGTGCCAGCAGTTACCTAGAGACTAGTCAGCCCCAGCATTTT. This codes for CASSYLETSQPQHF.

CDR3 protein: CASRTSGGSSTDTQYF. CDR3 nucleotide sequence: TGTGCCAGCCGGACTAGCGGGGGGAGTAGCACAGATACGCAGTATTTT. The chain carries TRBV7-2 and TRBJ2-3, with TRBD2 identical over 14 bases. Germline CDR1 SGHTA, CDR2 FQGNSA. This CDR3 spans 16 amino acids. V shed 8 bases and J 0 bases; nucleotides not matched to a gene: 4.

The J gene is TRBJ2-7, the V gene TRBV7-9; 9 bases fit TRBD1. With V trimmed by 7 bases and J by 5 bases, 9 bases remained unmatched. CDR1 is SEHNR and CDR2 is FQNEAQ in the germline V gene (reference sequence). This CDR3 spans 14 amino acids. The CDR3 DNA follows: TGTGCCAGCACCGCCGGGACAGGGTCTAACGAGCAGTACTTC. It translates to CASTAGTGSNEQYF.

V usage is TRBV12-3 or TRBV12-4 and J usage is TRBJ2-1; a possible D gene is TRBD2 (6 bases). V was trimmed by 2 bases and J by 9 bases, leaving 11 bases between them. This CDR3 region has 13 residues. The CDR3: CASSLSYGSEQFF. Written as DNA, the CDR3 is TGTGCCAGCAGTTTATCCTACGGGAGTGAGCAGTTCTTC.

This clonotype was detected many times. This chain joins TRBV29-1 and TRBJ2-7; D remains ambiguous. V was clipped by 0 bases and J by 5 bases, with 11 bases between them. The CDR3 is 13 residues long. CDR1 and CDR2 from the germline V gene are SQVTM and ANQGSEA. The CDR3 sequence is CSVEDPHKHEQYF. DNA for the CDR3: TGCAGCGTTGAAGACCCCCATAAACACGAGCAGTACTTC.

Only a few counts were recorded for this clonotype. This sequence joins TRBV25-1 and TRBJ2-4; D perhaps matches TRBD1 (6 bases). Germline assignment: CDR1 MGHDK and CDR2 SYGVNS. Trimming shortened V by 1 base and J by 0 bases, and 10 bases separated the two germline ends. This CDR3 is built from 16 residues. The CDR3 DNA reads TGTGCCAGCAGTGAATGGGCAGGGGCAGCCAAAAACATTCAGTACTTC. It specifies CASSEWAGAAKNIQYF.

Many counts were recorded for this clonotype. This sequence joins TRBV27 and TRBJ2-5, with a tentative D call TRBD1 (5 bases). Germline CDR1 and CDR2: MNHEY and SMNVEV (reference sequence). The CDR3 spans 16 residues. V lost 10 bases and J 4 bases, leaving 25 bases between the germline ends. This CDR3 reads CATLPLGAGISETQYF. The CDR3 DNA follows: TGTGCCACACTCCCACTGGGCGCAGGGATATCAGAGACCCAGTACTTC.

CDR3 nucleotides: TGTGCCAGCAGCGTGACGGGGGCACGCAATGAGCAGTTCTTC. It translates to CASSVTGARNEQFF. The chain carries TRBV3-1 and TRBJ2-1; either TRBD1 or TRBD2 may supply D (6 bases each). The CDR3 has 14 residues. V was pared by 5 bases and J by 6 bases, with 14 bases between. Looked up from germline, CDR1 is LGHDT and CDR2 is YNNKEL (reference sequence).

The CDR3 sequence is CASSIRGESSYEQYF. Written as DNA, the CDR3 is TGTGCCAGTAGTATAAGGGGCGAAAGCTCCTACGAGCAGTACTTC. The genes are TRBV19 and TRBJ2-7, with D possibly TRBD1 on 5 matching bases. V was shortened by 2 bases and J by 0 bases, with 11 bases between the two germline ends. CDR3 length equals 15 residues. Germline lookup yields CDR1 LNHDA and CDR2 SQIVND (reference sequence). The full variable domain, its missing parts supplied by reference TRBV19 and TRBJ2-7, is DGGITQSPKYLFRKEGQNVTLSCEQNLNHDAMYWYRQDPGQGLRLIYYSQIVNDFQKGDIAEGYSVSREKKESFPLTVTSAQKNPTAFYLCASSIRGESSYEQYFGPGTRLTVT.

The rearrangement uses TRBV6-2 or TRBV6-3 and TRBJ2-5; D is possibly TRBD2 (6 bases). The end of the DNA is better explained by TRBJ2-7, so the J call may be wrong. The CDR3 is 14 amino acids. Germline CDR1 and CDR2: MNHEY and SVGEGT. Written as DNA, the CDR3 is TGTGCCAGCAGTTACCGGACTACCGACTACGAGCAGTACTTC. As protein: CASSYRTTDYEQYF.

V is TRBV5-1 and J is TRBJ2-3; tentatively, D is TRBD1 or TRBD2 (5 bases each). The CDR3 totals 15 residues. Germline CDR1 is SGHRS and CDR2 is YFSETQ. The germline V and J ends were trimmed by 0 bases and 0 bases, with 8 bases remaining between them. The CDR3 reads CASSLEWGSTDTQYF. The CDR3 DNA reads TGCGCCAGCAGCTTGGAGTGGGGGAGCACAGATACGCAGTATTTT.

The CDR3 DNA reads TGTGCCAGCAGTGAAGCCTTCGATAGCGGGGGGTACCCAGATACGCAGTATTTT. The encoded protein is CASSEAFDSGGYPDTQYF. V gene TRBV2 combines with J gene TRBJ2-3, with 10 bases that match TRBD2. V dropped 0 bases and J dropped 4; count of bases not matched to a gene: 10. CDR1 and CDR2 from the germline V gene are SNHLY and FYNNEI. This CDR3 has 18 amino acids.

The chain combines TRBV2 with TRBJ1-2; D ambiguous. The germline CDR1 and CDR2 sequences are SNHLY and FYNNEI. This CDR3 is 14 amino acids long. V was cut by 4 bases and J by 6 bases, with 15 bases left in between. The CDR3 region has the DNA TGTGCCAGCAGTGTATACGGACCCGTGAATGGCTACACCTTC. Amino acid sequence: CASSVYGPVNGYTF. Complete variable domain (other parts from reference TRBV2 and TRBJ1-2): EPEVTQTPSHQVTQMGQEVILRCVPISNHLYFYWYRQILGQKVEFLVSFYNNEISEKSEIFDDQFSVERPDGSNFTLKIRSTKLEDSAMYFCASSVYGPVNGYTFGSGTRLTVV.

V usage is TRBV29-1 and J usage is TRBJ2-2; the D gene is possibly TRBD2 (6 bases). This CDR3 is built from 16 residues. In germline, CDR1 is SQVTM, CDR2 ANQGSEA. Trimming stripped 6 bases from V and 1 base from J, with 18 bases between. The CDR3 DNA reads as TGCAGCGTAGCTAAGAGTGGAGGGGAGAACACCGGGGAGCTGTTTTTT. As protein: CSVAKSGGENTGELFF.